This T cell receptor (beta chain) was captured by sequencing in a study of cytomegalovirus exposure and HLA in healthy donors. Findings and caveats of the study: A highly shared variant cluster was judged a likely technical artifact.

Amplification used 60 Vbeta primers and 13 Jbeta primers. Generated by immunoSEQ multiplex PCR, the TCRdb table keeps only in-frame clones and is missing some. The sample consists of 150,000 to 200,000 clones, roughly 77% of them appearing once. In regard to this clone: Its target is not known.

Trimming left V 5 bases short and J 10 bases short, with 24 bases between. The CDR3 totals 17 residues. Germline V CDR1 and CDR2: SGHVS, FQNEAQ. This receptor was identified in a male donor in good health and CMV-seropositive. The sequencing input was PBMCs. The chain joins TRBV7-8 to TRBJ1-6; D unresolved. The CDR3 bases are TGTGCCAGCAGCCTAATCAGGCAACAAGGTTACTTATCACCCCTCCACTTT. Amino acid sequence: CASSLIRQQGYLSPLHF.